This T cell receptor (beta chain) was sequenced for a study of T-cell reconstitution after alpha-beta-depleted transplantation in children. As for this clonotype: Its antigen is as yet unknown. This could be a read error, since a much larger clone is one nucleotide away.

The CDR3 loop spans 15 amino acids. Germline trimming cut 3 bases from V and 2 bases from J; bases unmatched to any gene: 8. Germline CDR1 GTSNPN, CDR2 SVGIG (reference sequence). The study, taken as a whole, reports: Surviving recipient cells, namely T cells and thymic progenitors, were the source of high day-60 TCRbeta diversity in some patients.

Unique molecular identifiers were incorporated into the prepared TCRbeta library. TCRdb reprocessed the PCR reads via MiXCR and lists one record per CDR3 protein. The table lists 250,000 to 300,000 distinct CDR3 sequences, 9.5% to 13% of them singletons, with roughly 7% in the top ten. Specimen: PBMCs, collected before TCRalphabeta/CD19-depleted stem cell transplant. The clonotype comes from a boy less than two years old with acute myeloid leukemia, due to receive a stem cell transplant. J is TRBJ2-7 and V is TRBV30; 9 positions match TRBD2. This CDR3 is CAWRRGVAGAYEQYF. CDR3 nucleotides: TGTGCCTGGAGGAGAGGGGTAGCGGGGGCCTACGAGCAGTACTTC.